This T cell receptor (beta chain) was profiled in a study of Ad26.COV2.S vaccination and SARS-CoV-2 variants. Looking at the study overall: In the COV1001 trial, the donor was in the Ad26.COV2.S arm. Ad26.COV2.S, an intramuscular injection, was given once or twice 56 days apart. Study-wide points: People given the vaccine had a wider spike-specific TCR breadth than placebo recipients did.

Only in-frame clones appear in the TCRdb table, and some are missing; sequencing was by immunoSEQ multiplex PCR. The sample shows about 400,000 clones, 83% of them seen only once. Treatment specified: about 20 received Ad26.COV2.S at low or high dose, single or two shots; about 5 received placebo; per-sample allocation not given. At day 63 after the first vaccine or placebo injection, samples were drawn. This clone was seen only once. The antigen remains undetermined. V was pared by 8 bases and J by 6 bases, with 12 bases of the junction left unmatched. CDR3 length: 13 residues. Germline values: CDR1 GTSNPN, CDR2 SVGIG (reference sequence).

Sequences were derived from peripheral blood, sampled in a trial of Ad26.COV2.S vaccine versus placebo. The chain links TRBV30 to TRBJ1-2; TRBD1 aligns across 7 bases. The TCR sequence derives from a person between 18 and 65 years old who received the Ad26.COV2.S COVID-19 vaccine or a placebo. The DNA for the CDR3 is TGTGCCAGACGACAGGGACTCCCTGATGGCTACACCTTC. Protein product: CARRQGLPDGYTF.